This TCR beta chain was documented in a study of cytomegalovirus exposure and HLA in healthy donors. Worth noting for this clone: Its antigen is not identified. A read error may account for a junction end that differs from germline.

The CDR3 has 13 residues. Per the germline V gene, CDR1 is MNHEY and CDR2 is SMNVEV (reference sequence). General study findings and limits: Follow-up analysis later connected one missense variant in DCLRE1C with trimming of TCR beta V- and J-genes. Researchers reported in a later analysis that common viral pathogens appeared linked to several top clusters.

The PCR employed 60 Vbeta primers together with 13 Jbeta primers. Authors' analysis steps: Among the unique TCR beta chains that a later analysis counted, 75 million to 85 million in all, 10 million to 13 million were shared. Clones were read by immunoSEQ multiplex PCR, and TCRdb kept only the in-frame ones, dropping some. The V and J calls and clone size were taken over from that table, and D and trimming were inferred from the DNA. The data contain fewer than 110,000 clones, around 76% of them singletons. The origin of this receptor is a man aged 18 to 29 in good health and CMV-seronegative. Sequencing was performed on PBMCs. The chain uses TRBV27 and TRBJ2-7, with 8 bases matching TRBD1. For the CDR3, the DNA is TGCCCCTGGGCCGCCTGGGACAGGAGCGAGCAGTACTTC. This codes for CPWAAWDRSEQYF.